Presented here are 29 T cell receptor beta chains from one specimen sequenced in a study of T cell responses to AZD1222 COVID-19 vaccine. Here immunoSEQ multiplex PCR was the method, and the copy in TCRdb shows in-frame clones only, minus some. The sample has around 74,000 clones; 92% are singletons. Source: peripheral blood, taken on day 0 of MenACWY control vaccination. Receptors were obtained from an adult in good health.

V is TRBV7-2 and J is TRBJ2-5; possibly TRBD2 for D (6 bases). Trimming cost V 8 bases and J 1 base, with 11 bases left between them. The germline gives CDR1 SGHTA, CDR2 FQGNSA. The CDR3 contains 13 residues. CDR3 protein: CASLGGVQETQYF. CDR3 nucleotide sequence: TGTGCCAGCTTGGGCGGGGTCCAAGAGACCCAGTACTTC.

The V call is TRBV19, the J call TRBJ1-5; weak D call: TRBD1 (6 bases). The CDR3 sequence is 15 residues long. The V gene lost 6 bases and the J gene lost 2 bases, with 14 bases spanning the gap. Germline V gene data show CDR1 as LNHDA and CDR2 as SQIVND (reference sequence). The CDR3 DNA reads as TGTGCCAGTAGCTTTACACAGGGAGGCAATCAGCCCCAGCATTTT. This translates into CASSFTQGGNQPQHF.

The rearrangement uses TRBV7-2 and TRBJ2-3; TRBD2 aligns across 9 bases. With 1 base clipped from V and 5 bases from J, the junction kept 7 bases outside the gene matches. The CDR3 covers 16 residues. The germline gives CDR1 SGHTA, CDR2 FQGNSA. The CDR3 protein is CASSLGISGSQDTQYF. The CDR3 bases are TGTGCCAGCAGCTTAGGTATTAGCGGGAGTCAAGATACGCAGTATTTT.

The chain joins TRBV4-3 to TRBJ2-2; either TRBD1 or TRBD2 may supply D (5 bases each). CDR3 size: 16 residues. Between the trimmed V and J ends, which lost 1 base and 6 bases, there was a span of 15 bases. CDR1 and CDR2 from the germline V gene are LGHNA and YSLEER. CDR3 sequence (DNA): TGCGCCAGCAGCCAAGGGACAACGGGAACCTCCGGGGAGCTGTTTTTT. This codes for CASSQGTTGTSGELFF.

The chain joins TRBV15 to TRBJ1-1; TRBD1 might be the D (6 bases). This CDR3 is built from 16 residues. Germline lookup yields CDR1 LNHNV and CDR2 YYDKDF (reference sequence). The V end lost 0 bases, the J end lost 1 base, and 12 bases lay between the germline ends. CDR3 nucleotide sequence: TGTGCCACCAGCAGAGATGTGGGGGGCGCGAACACTGAAGCTTTCTTT. Translating gives CATSRDVGGANTEAFF.

The chain has TRBV30 and TRBJ2-3; D may match TRBD1 or TRBD2 (6 bases each). From germline, CDR1 is GTSNPN and CDR2 SVGIG (reference sequence). The CDR3 consists of 16 residues. V was cut by 0 bases and J by 6 bases, with 19 bases left in between. The DNA of the CDR3 is TGTGCCTGGAGTGTACTATCAGGGGAAGGGAGGGATACGCAGTATTTT. Translated: CAWSVLSGEGRDTQYF.

The chain carries TRBV29-1 and TRBJ2-5; perhaps TRBD1 as D (6 bases). CDR3 length equals 12 residues. V lost 8 bases and J 4 bases, leaving 14 bases between the germline ends. The germline V gene encodes CDR1 SQVTM and CDR2 ANQGSEA. Here the CDR3 reads CSWQGLGETQYF. CDR3 nucleotides: TGCAGCTGGCAGGGGCTGGGAGAGACCCAGTACTTC.

This rearrangement joins TRBV2 to TRBJ2-7; 10 positions agree with TRBD2. The V gene's germline CDR1 is SNHLY and CDR2 FYNNEI. This CDR3 region has 15 residues. J lost 6 bases, V lost 5 bases, and 10 bases had no gene match. As DNA, the CDR3 is TGTGCCAGCAGTCCCTATAGCGGGGGGACGGGCGAGCAGTACTTC. Its protein product is CASSPYSGGTGEQYF.

This clone was picked up one time. The rearrangement links TRBV2 to TRBJ2-5; a weak D match, TRBD1 (6 bases). CDR1 is SNHLY, CDR2 FYNNEI, per germline. The V gene lost 6 bases and the J gene lost 2 bases, with 10 bases spanning the gap. The CDR3 spans 13 residues. In DNA form, the CDR3 reads TGTGCCAGCAGGGTAGGACAGCAAGAGACCCAGTACTTC. Its translation is CASRVGQQETQYF. Supplemented by reference TRBV2 and TRBJ2-5, the full variable domain reads EPEVTQTPSHQVTQMGQEVILRCVPISNHLYFYWYRQILGQKVEFLVSFYNNEISEKSEIFDDQFSVERPDGSNFTLKIRSTKLEDSAMYFCASRVGQQETQYFGPGTRLLVL.

The chain couples TRBV30 to TRBJ1-4; TRBD1 aligns across 8 bases. The ends lost 5 bases at V and 5 bases at J; junction bases unmatched: 7. The CDR3 runs 14 residues. The germline CDR1 and CDR2 sequences are GTSNPN and SVGIG (reference sequence). This CDR3 is CAWERTGLNEKLFF. In DNA form, the CDR3 reads TGTGCCTGGGAACGGACAGGGCTAAATGAAAAACTGTTTTTT.

The V gene is TRBV6-4, the J gene TRBJ2-1, with TRBD2 matching over 8 bases. CDR3 length: 16 amino acids. Germline V gives CDR1 MRHNA, CDR2 SNTAGT. V was clipped by 0 bases and J by 7 bases; unmatched bases: 8. CDR3 bases: TGTGCCAGCAGTGACTCAAAAACGGGACTAGTGAATGAGCAGTTCTTC. Protein product: CASSDSKTGLVNEQFF.

The rearrangement uses TRBV19 and TRBJ2-7, with D perhaps TRBD1 (6 bases). Trimming removed 0 bases at V and 5 bases at J, with 17 bases between. The CDR3 covers 16 residues. Looked up from germline, CDR1 is LNHDA and CDR2 is SQIVND (reference sequence). For the CDR3, the DNA is TGTGCCAGTAGTATAGATCTAACAGGGCTTTACAACGAGCAGTACTTC. Translation: CASSIDLTGLYNEQYF.

V gene TRBV19 combines with J gene TRBJ2-1; 7 bases agree with TRBD2. The CDR3 consists of 15 residues. The germline gives CDR1 LNHDA, CDR2 SQIVND (reference sequence). The ends lost 0 bases at V and 5 bases at J; junction bases unmatched: 4. The CDR3: CASSIEASGNNEQFF. As DNA, the CDR3 is TGTGCCAGTAGTATAGAGGCTAGCGGAAACAATGAGCAGTTCTTC. The whole variable domain, filled in from reference TRBV19 and TRBJ2-1, reads DGGITQSPKYLFRKEGQNVTLSCEQNLNHDAMYWYRQDPGQGLRLIYYSQIVNDFQKGDIAEGYSVSREKKESFPLTVTSAQKNPTAFYLCASSIEASGNNEQFFGPGTRLTVL.

This rearrangement joins TRBV7-3 to TRBJ1-1; D call uncertain. The germline gives CDR1 SGHTA, CDR2 FQGTGA. Trimming cost V 2 bases and J 0 bases, with 4 bases left between them. The CDR3 is 13 amino acids. CDR3 sequence: CASSLAMNTEAFF. In DNA form, the CDR3 reads TGTGCCAGCAGCTTAGCCATGAACACTGAAGCTTTCTTT.

This clone was found a few times. The chain employs TRBV29-1 and TRBJ2-3, with 12 bases fitting TRBD1. The CDR3 has 15 residues. The junction had 11 bases not matched to a gene; V was cut back by 5 bases and J by 8 bases. Germline CDR1 and CDR2: SQVTM and ANQGSEA. CDR3 residues: CSVLPWGQGAGTQYF. DNA of the CDR3: TGCAGCGTTTTGCCTTGGGGACAGGGGGCGGGTACGCAGTATTTT.

V gene TRBV6-2 or TRBV6-3 combines with J gene TRBJ2-7, with D perhaps TRBD1 or TRBD2 (5 bases each). CDR1 is MNHEY and CDR2 is SVGEGT in the germline V gene. The CDR3 loop spans 16 amino acids. V gave up 0 bases and J gave up 4 bases, with 16 bases separating them. This CDR3 is CASSYSDGTVTYEQYF. The CDR3 DNA follows: TGTGCCAGCAGTTACTCGGATGGGACGGTGACATACGAGCAGTACTTC.

V usage is TRBV7-2 and J usage is TRBJ1-5; D not certain. Germline loops: CDR1 SGHTA, CDR2 FQGNSA. Deletions cut 5 bases from V and 5 bases from J, with 10 bases between. The CDR3 contains 13 residues. CDR3 in amino acids: CASSDADHQPQHF. CDR3 coding DNA: TGTGCCAGCAGCGACGCAGATCATCAGCCCCAGCATTTT.

The rearrangement uses TRBV28 and TRBJ1-1; perhaps TRBD1 as D (6 bases). CDR1 and CDR2 (germline): MDHEN, SYDVKM. V was shortened by 4 bases and J by 5 bases, with 17 bases between the two germline ends. The CDR3 runs 15 residues. In DNA, the CDR3 is TGTGCCAGCAGTTCCCCCAGGGGTTTCGCTACTGAAGCTTTCTTT. This gives the protein CASSSPRGFATEAFF.

This clone has a single count. The V call is TRBV5-4, the J call TRBJ1-1; D unclear. V was shortened by 0 bases and J by 3 bases, with 12 bases between the two germline ends. This CDR3 is 15 amino acids long. Germline V gene lookup returns CDR1 SGHNT and CDR2 YYREEE (reference sequence). The CDR3 nucleotides are TGTGCCAGCAGCTTGGGAGGTCGGTCGGACACTGAAGCTTTCTTT. It encodes CASSLGGRSDTEAFF.

V gene TRBV10-3 combines with J gene TRBJ2-5, with D possibly matching TRBD2 (6 bases). This CDR3 comprises 15 residues. Germline assignment: CDR1 ENHRY and CDR2 SYGVKD. V dropped 2 bases and J dropped 7 bases, with 17 bases sitting between them. CDR3 sequence reads: CAISEPPTGGGTQYF. CDR3 bases: TGTGCCATCAGTGAGCCTCCCACCGGGGGAGGGACCCAGTACTTC.

The rearrangement uses TRBV2 and TRBJ1-2; no reliable D call. Trimming shortened V by 2 bases and J by 4 bases, and 8 bases separated the two germline ends. This CDR3 is 13 amino acids long. Germline values: CDR1 SNHLY, CDR2 FYNNEI. The CDR3 spells CASSELEVYGYTF. CDR3 nucleotides: TGTGCCAGCAGTGAACTGGAGGTCTATGGCTACACCTTC.

The chain recombines TRBV18 with TRBJ1-6, with unresolved D. This CDR3 has 12 residues. V was clipped by 2 bases and J by 11 bases, with 7 bases between them. CDR1 and CDR2 (germline): KGHSH, LQKENI. This CDR3 reads CASSPGETPLHF. In DNA form, the CDR3 reads TGTGCCAGCTCACCAGGGGAGACACCCCTCCACTTT. Drawing the rest from reference TRBV18 and TRBJ1-6, the complete variable domain is NAGVMQNPRHLVRRRGQEARLRCSPMKGHSHVYWYRQLPEEGLKFMVYLQKENIIDESGMPKERFSAEFPKEGPSILRIQQVVRGDSAAYFCASSPGETPLHFGNGTRLTVT.

The CDR3, as DNA: TGTGCCAGCTGGGGCCTCGACAAGTATGGGACAGATCCATCTGGAAACACCATATATTTT. This codes for CASWGLDKYGTDPSGNTIYF. V is TRBV19 and J is TRBJ1-3, with 7 bases lining up with TRBD1. This CDR3 is 20 amino acids long. Germline lookup yields CDR1 LNHDA and CDR2 SQIVND (reference sequence). The V segment lost 9 bases and the J segment 1 base; nucleotides outside the gene matches: 24.

The genes are TRBV9 and TRBJ2-5; D gene ambiguous. The CDR3 has 14 residues. In germline, CDR1 is SGDLS, CDR2 YYNGEE. V gave up 3 bases and J gave up 1 base, with 10 bases separating them. The CDR3 here is CASSDSVTQETQYF. The DNA of the CDR3 is TGTGCCAGCAGCGATTCCGTTACCCAAGAGACCCAGTACTTC.

The CDR3 sequence: CASSTGEPETQYF. CDR3 nucleotides: TGTGCCAGCAGTACCGGAGAACCGGAGACCCAGTACTTC. The V call is TRBV6-2 or TRBV6-3, the J call TRBJ2-5; D not resolved. Germline V lookup: CDR1 MNHEY, CDR2 SVGEGT. This CDR3 has 13 residues. The germline V and J ends were trimmed by 5 bases and 5 bases, with 12 bases remaining between them.

The V and J genes are TRBV7-2 and TRBJ2-2; 9 bases align to TRBD2. The CDR3 runs to 17 residues. Germline CDR1 and CDR2: SGHTA and FQGNSA. The ends lost 6 bases at V and 5 bases at J; junction bases unmatched: 13. The CDR3 bases are TGTGCCAGCAGACCGGGTAGCGGGAGTGTTCAGACCGGGGAGCTGTTTTTT. Protein sequence: CASRPGSGSVQTGELFF. Looking up the rest from reference TRBV7-2 and TRBJ2-2 gives the full variable domain: GAGVSQSPSNKVTEKGKDVELRCDPISGHTALYWYRQSLGQGLEFLIYFQGNSAPDKSGLPSDRFSAERTGGSVSTLTIQRTQQEDSAVYLCASRPGSGSVQTGELFFGEGSRLTVL.

The chain employs TRBV7-2 and TRBJ1-1; the D is unclear. The V end was cut by 6 bases, the J end by 1 base, with 12 bases between. This CDR3 has 14 residues. Per germline, CDR1 SGHTA and CDR2 FQGNSA. Here the CDR3 reads CASSLRRSNTEAFF. In nucleotides, the CDR3 is TGTGCCAGCAGTCTCCGGCGGTCGAACACTGAAGCTTTCTTT.

This chain uses TRBV5-1 with TRBJ2-5; perhaps TRBD2 as D (6 bases). V was shortened by 3 bases and J by 5 bases, with 17 bases between the two germline ends. From germline, CDR1 is SGHRS and CDR2 YFSETQ. CDR3 length: 15 amino acids. Here the CDR3 reads CASSSGDSIAETQYF. CDR3 nucleotide sequence: TGCGCCAGCAGCTCGGGAGACAGTATCGCGGAGACCCAGTACTTC.

The chain is built from TRBV19 and TRBJ2-7; D may be TRBD1 or TRBD2 (5 bases each). Trimming pared 5 bases from V and 3 bases from J, leaving 17 bases between. The germline gives CDR1 LNHDA, CDR2 SQIVND (reference sequence). This CDR3 is built from 15 residues. This CDR3 reads CASSPAGTGNYEQYF. In nucleotides, the CDR3 is TGTGCCAGTAGTCCAGCCGGGACGGGAAACTACGAGCAGTACTTC.